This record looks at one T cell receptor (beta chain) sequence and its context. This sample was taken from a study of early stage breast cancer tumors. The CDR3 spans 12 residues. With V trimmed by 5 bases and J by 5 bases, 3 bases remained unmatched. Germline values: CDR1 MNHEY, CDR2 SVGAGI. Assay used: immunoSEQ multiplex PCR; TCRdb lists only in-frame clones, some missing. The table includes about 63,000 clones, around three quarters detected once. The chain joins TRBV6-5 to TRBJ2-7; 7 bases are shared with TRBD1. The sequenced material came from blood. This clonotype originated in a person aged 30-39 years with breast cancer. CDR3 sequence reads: CASSTDRNEQYF. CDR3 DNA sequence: TGTGCCAGCAGTACGGACAGGAACGAGCAGTACTTC.